These 6 T cell receptor beta chains came from one sample sequenced in a study of T cell changes during pregnancy in multiple sclerosis. Sequenced by immunoSEQ multiplex PCR; TCRdb stores in-frame clones only, minus some. Of about 80,000 clones in the sample, 92% were seen once. The material was peripheral blood, obtained before pregnancy. These receptors came from a female donor with multiple sclerosis, enrolled in a pregnancy study.

The DNA of the CDR3 is TGTGCCAGCAGTCCACAGCAGGGAGGGTATAATGAGCAGTTCTTC. Amino acid sequence: CASSPQQGGYNEQFF. This chain uses TRBV27 with TRBJ2-1, with TRBD2 matching 7 bases. Germline V CDR1 and CDR2: MNHEY, SMNVEV (reference sequence). The trim removed 5 bases at V and 7 bases at J, leaving 11 bases unmatched. The CDR3 is 15 residues long.

The chain has TRBV29-1 and TRBJ2-3; 9 nucleotides agree with TRBD2. The CDR3 runs 12 residues. Germline V gene lookup returns CDR1 SQVTM and CDR2 ANQGSEA. Unmatched junction bases numbered 5, after V lost 5 bases and J lost 8 bases. CDR3 sequence: CSVSSGRSTQYF. CDR3 in DNA: TGCAGCGTTAGTAGCGGGAGAAGTACGCAGTATTTT.

This chain links TRBV9 with TRBJ2-2; weak D call: TRBD1 (5 bases). V gave up 2 bases and J gave up 1 base, with 12 bases separating them. CDR1 SGDLS and CDR2 YYNGEE come from the germline V gene. The CDR3 spans 16 residues. The DNA for the CDR3 is TGTGCCAGCAGCGTGTCAGGGTGGGGGAACACCGGGGAGCTGTTTTTT. This gives the protein CASSVSGWGNTGELFF. Full variable domain (remainder filled in from reference TRBV9 and TRBJ2-2): DSGVTQTPKHLITATGQRVTLRCSPRSGDLSVYWYQQSLDQGLQFLIQYYNGEERAKGNILERFSAQQFPDLHSELNLSSLELGDSALYFCASSVSGWGNTGELFFGEGSRLTVL.

The rearrangement uses TRBV28 and TRBJ2-7, with D possibly being TRBD2 (6 bases). Germline values: CDR1 MDHEN, CDR2 SYDVKM. The V and J ends lost 4 bases and 3 bases respectively, with 13 bases between them. The CDR3 is 14 residues long. CDR3 DNA sequence: TGTGCCAGCAGTTACGGAACCGGGGGCTACGAGCAGTACTTC. Encoded protein: CASSYGTGGYEQYF.

This rearrangement joins TRBV2 to TRBJ1-5, with D possibly matching TRBD1 (5 bases). The CDR3 length is 15 residues. V dropped 2 bases and J dropped 7 bases, with 15 bases sitting between them. Germline loops: CDR1 SNHLY, CDR2 FYNNEI. The CDR3: CASSEMYWDSQPQHF. Here the CDR3 DNA reads TGTGCCAGCAGTGAAATGTATTGGGACTCACAGCCCCAGCATTTT.

This clone was counted a single time. The chain is built from TRBV19 and TRBJ1-5; no definite D call. Germline CDR1 reads LNHDA; CDR2 reads SQIVND (reference sequence). This CDR3 region has 13 residues. Deletions cut 5 bases from V and 2 bases from J, with 7 bases between. The CDR3 DNA follows: TGTGCCAGTAGTCCTATGGGCAATCAGCCCCAGCATTTT. Translated, it gives CASSPMGNQPQHF.